This paragraph reports one T cell receptor beta chain. Its cognate antigen is unknown. The sample is drawn from a study of T cell responses to AZD1222 COVID-19 vaccine. Germline V gene sequence: CDR1 MNHNS, CDR2 SASEGT. The V gene lost 1 base and the J gene lost 2 bases, with 10 bases spanning the gap. This CDR3 contains 15 residues. Produced via immunoSEQ multiplex PCR; TCRdb's table is partial and in-frame only. The table has tens of thousands of clones, about nine tenths seen once. Regarding the study as a whole: Repertoires in all cases were sampled only once the peak T cell response had passed. Seropositive at baseline were only a handful of AZD1222 recipients. Among the donors, most were white British and more were female, and clonal diversity was possibly underestimated. Targeting of unmutated variant regions was reportedly seen in nearly half of spike-specific TCRs.

This chain joins TRBV6-1 and TRBJ2-3; the D gene is possibly TRBD1 (5 bases). The origin of this receptor is an adult in good health. Source: peripheral blood, taken on day 0 of AZD1222 vaccination. The CDR3 reads CASSEGAGHTDTQYF. The CDR3 region has the DNA TGTGCCAGCAGTGAAGGGGCAGGGCACACAGATACGCAGTATTTT.